This T cell receptor beta chain was captured by sequencing in a study of T cell repertoires in cytomegalovirus infection. Study-level background: The public TCR beta signatures pointed to both CMV infection and matching HLA type.

As for this clonotype: Its cognate antigen is unknown.

Trimming cost V 7 bases and J 0 bases, with 11 bases left between them. This CDR3 spans 14 amino acids. Germline V lookup: CDR1 MNHNS, CDR2 SASEGT. MiXCR, applied by TCRdb to the reads, yields one record per CDR3 protein. The repertoire holds approximately 300,000 distinct CDR3 sequences, roughly 25% seen once, with 13% in the top ten. Study results and limitations: The ex vivo response was dominated by HLA-C-restricted CMV-specific TCR beta clonotypes.

This receptor was taken from a human donor in good health (CMV status not recorded). Some clones in this sample may be carry-over from other donors' samples. The rearrangement uses TRBV6-1 and TRBJ2-3, with D maybe TRBD2 (6 bases). The material was cultured PBMCs, obtained from culture after CMV antigen stimulation. CDR3 amino acids: CASKSGSSTDTQYF. CDR3 nucleotide sequence: TGTGCCAGCAAGAGCGGGTCTAGCACAGATACGCAGTATTTT.